This TCR beta chain was sequenced in a study of T cells after yellow fever vaccination. Study observations and caveats: The study re-detected most primary-vaccination clones after the booster (roughly 96% CD4, around 89% CD8).

This clonotype has just a few counts. The antigen is undetermined. TCRdb re-called the 5' RACE reads through MiXCR, storing one row per CDR3 protein. The table lists 450,000 to 650,000 distinct CDR3 sequences, roughly 14% of them singletons. The CDR3 spans 17 residues. The V gene end was trimmed by 6 bases and the J gene end by 3 bases; junction bases not matched to a gene: 12. The V gene is TRBV12-3 or TRBV12-4, the J gene TRBJ2-5; 11 bases fit TRBD2. Sequencing used PBMCs, obtained on the day of the yellow fever booster vaccination. This sequence was found in a man aged 30 to 45 who received the YFV17D yellow fever vaccine. In nucleotides, the CDR3 is TGTGCCAGCAGCCTCCATTTGATAGCGGGGGGGAAAGAGACCCAGTACTTC. Its protein is CASSLHLIAGGKETQYF.